This TCR beta chain is from a study of T cells expressing NK-cell markers. Study results and limitations: For a handful of donors, these clonotypes were likewise the leading ones in the CD3+CD56-NKG2C+ fraction.

TCRdb re-analyzed the 5' RACE reads; it lists each CDR3 protein once, without DNA. This sample's table has over 350,000 distinct CDR3 sequences. Notes on this clonotype: The antigen is not known.

Germline V CDR1 and CDR2: SGHRS, YFSETQ. This CDR3 spans 19 amino acids. Sequenced: blood T cells: a sorted CD56 or NKG2C T cell subset, CD4+ or CD8+ T cells, or bulk PBMC T cells (not recorded which). The receptor was derived from a woman in her forties or fifties in good health. The J gene is TRBJ2-1, the V gene TRBV5-1; with no DNA, the TCRdb D assignment of TRBD1 cannot be verified. This CDR3 is CASSQPLTPPGSSYNEQFF.